The clone carrying this T cell receptor (beta chain) was seen more than once but under ten times. Its antigen is undetermined. The sampling schedule covered blood at baseline, cycle 4 day 1, and cycle 7 day 1. The ends were cut back, 3 bases at V and 6 bases at J, with 11 bases in the middle. CDR3 length: 14 amino acids. Looked up from germline, CDR1 is SEHNR and CDR2 is FQNEAQ (reference sequence). The table came from immunoSEQ multiplex PCR; TCRdb's copy has only in-frame clones and leaves some out. The repertoire holds 70,000 to 85,000 clones, with around nine tenths as singletons. The data were taken from a study of OX40 agonist ivuxolimab in advanced cancers. Whole-study findings and limits: At doses 0.1 to 3.0 mg/kg, CD4+ and CD8+ clones expanded.

The chain couples TRBV7-9 to TRBJ2-2; D may be TRBD1 (5 bases). The clonotype comes from an adult with an advanced solid tumor such as melanoma, head and neck, liver or kidney cancer. This specimen was CD4+ or CD8+ T cells sorted from blood, taken in a trial of the OX40 agonist ivuxolimab. The CDR3 DNA sequence: TGTGCCAGCAGCTTCCGACAGAAAGCCGGGGAGCTGTTTTTT. It translates to CASSFRQKAGELFF. The full variable domain, completed using reference TRBV7-9 and TRBJ2-2, is DTGVSQNPRHKITKRGQNVTFRCDPISEHNRLYWYRQTLGQGPEFLTYFQNEAQLEKSRLLSDRFSAERPKGSFSTLEIQRTEQGDSAMYLCASSFRQKAGELFFGEGSRLTVL.